The present T cell receptor beta chain was sequenced within a study of CXCR3-negative and CXCR3-positive naive CD8 T cells. The overall study: Total TRB output reached 150 million or so reads, about 1.5 +/- 0.3 million per library. Regarding the study as a whole: When CXCR3-positive naive cells were set against CXCR3-negative naive cells, the former had more hydrophobic TRB CDR3s. Both naive subsets showed comparably high diversity, and memory CD8+ cells showed much lower diversity. Memory cells showed distinct TRBV-TRBJ patterns, while the two naive subsets matched.

From germline, CDR1 is SGDLS and CDR2 YYNGEE. The CDR3 loop spans 15 amino acids. A CD45RO-CCR7+CD27+CD95- profile was what naive CD8+ T cells displayed. TRB cDNA libraries were made by UMI-labeled 5' RACE. TCRdb reprocessed the 5' RACE reads and reports one entry per CDR3 protein, with no DNA. Here the sample table reports about 130,000 distinct CDR3 sequences. Worth noting for this clonotype: Its antigen remains unidentified.

Sequenced input: naive CXCR3+ CD8+ T cells from blood. Subset indicated: CD45RO-CCR7+CD27+CD95- naive CD8+ T cells expressing CXCR3 (TNR3+). This chain uses TRBV9 with TRBJ1-3. The TCR comes from a human donor in good health. Some clones in this sample may be carry-over from other donors' samples. CDR3 sequence: CASSGRDYSGNTIYF.